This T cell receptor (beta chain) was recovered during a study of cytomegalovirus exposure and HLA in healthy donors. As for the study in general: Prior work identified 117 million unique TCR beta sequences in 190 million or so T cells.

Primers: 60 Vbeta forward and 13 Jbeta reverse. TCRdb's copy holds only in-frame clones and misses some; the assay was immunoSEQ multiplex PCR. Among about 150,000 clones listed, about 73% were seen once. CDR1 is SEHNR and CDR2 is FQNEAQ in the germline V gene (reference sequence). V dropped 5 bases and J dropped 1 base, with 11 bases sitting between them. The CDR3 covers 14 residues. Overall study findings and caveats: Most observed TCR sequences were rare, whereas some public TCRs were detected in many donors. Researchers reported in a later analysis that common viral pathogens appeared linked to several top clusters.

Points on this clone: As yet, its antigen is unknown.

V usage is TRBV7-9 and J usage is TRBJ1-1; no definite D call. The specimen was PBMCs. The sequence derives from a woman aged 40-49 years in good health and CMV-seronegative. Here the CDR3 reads CASSHQEPNTEAFF. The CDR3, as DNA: TGTGCCAGCAGCCACCAAGAGCCGAACACTGAAGCTTTCTTT.